This TCR beta chain was captured in a study of STAT5B mutations in CD4+ large granular lymphocyte leukemia. The CDR3 is made up of 14 amino acids. V shed 1 base and J shed 2 bases, with 9 bases lying between them. The germline V gene has CDR1 KGHSH and CDR2 LQKENI. Method: immunoSEQ multiplex PCR; TCRdb's copy keeps in-frame clones and lacks some. Among under 50,000 clones listed, about four fifths were seen once. The chain joins TRBV18 to TRBJ2-7, with D possibly matching TRBD2 (6 bases). The receptor's source is a human donor in good health. The specimen was CD4+ T cells from blood buffy coats. CDR3 in DNA: TGTGCCAGCTCACCACATCCGGGGGCCTACGAGCAGTACTTC. Translating gives CASSPHPGAYEQYF.